This TCR beta chain appears in the sequencing data of a study of OX40 agonist ivuxolimab in advanced cancers. Broader study findings: By week 6 at 0.1 to 3.0 mg/kg, blood CD4+ and CD8+ T cells had expanded clonally. Undetermined was the antigen specificity of the expanded peripheral T cells.

Only in-frame clones appear in the TCRdb table, and some are missing; sequencing was by immunoSEQ multiplex PCR. The table shows tens of thousands of clones, with 75% to 90% occurring only once. The CDR3 is 13 residues long. Germline V gene sequence: CDR1 KGHSH, CDR2 LQKENI. A remark on this clone: The antigen is not known. The germline gene is not matched at one end of the junction; a read error may be the cause.

The clonotype originates from an adult with an advanced solid tumor such as melanoma, head and neck, liver or kidney cancer. The material was CD4+ or CD8+ T cells sorted from blood, obtained in a trial of the OX40 agonist ivuxolimab. V and J are TRBV18 and TRBJ2-5, with D possibly TRBD2 on 6 matching bases. CDR3 region: CASSRDSREAQYF. The DNA for the CDR3 is TGTGCCAGCTCCCGGGACTCTAGAGAGGCCCAGTACTTC.